The present T cell receptor beta chain was sequenced within a study of blood T cell repertoires in COVID-19 (dated by TCRdb to the early 2020s). As for the study more broadly: The collaborator samples originated in the United States, Italy and Spain and spanned the acute and convalescent phases of COVID-19. The dataset comprised deeply sampled blood TCRbeta repertoires from subjects exposed to, actively infected with, or recovered from COVID-19. The prospective study material was composed of cDNA or gDNA derived from T cells, B-cell-depleted T cells, or PBMCs. The repertoires were released in a freely available public database meant as a resource for research on the immune response to SARS-CoV-2. The samples were drawn from two sources: the first 160 participants of the ongoing ImmuneRACE study, and fewer than 1,500 subjects contributed by 6 global collaborators. HLA class I and class II types, where available, came from metadata supplied by the sample provider rather than from assay-based typing. A de-identified subject ID, COVID-19 status, age in years and sex were almost always included in the sample metadata.

The CDR3 spans 21 residues, from the cysteine through the phenylalanine. Only CDR3 DNA remains: 63 bases, in frame from the first base. CDR1 and CDR2, per the germline V gene (reference sequence), are MNHNY and SVGAGI. At the junction V is shortened by 5 bases and J by 0 bases; bases outside the gene matches: 16. The collaborating institutions used their own protocols to collect whole blood in K2EDTA tubes. For TCRbeta analysis, collaborator samples were shipped as frozen whole blood, as isolated PBMCs, or as DNA extracted from either sample type. This clone was counted a few times. The target of this receptor is not known. No base-level quality is on record; no much larger clone is a single base apart. The research as a whole found: Clinical and demographic metadata were provided uncurated, with the amount varying by source and participant.

TCRbeta CDR3 regions were amplified from genomic DNA using the immunoSEQ Assay, a bias-controlled multiplex PCR. As for how the authors treated the data: Nucleated cell counts per sample were estimated from amplification of reference gene primers within the assay. To quantify the absolute abundance of each unique TCRbeta CDR3 rearrangement, sequence reads were collapsed and filtered. For each sample, productive Simpson clonality was calculated by taking the square root of Simpson's diversity index across productive rearrangements. TCRdb took this table from immuneACCESS and kept in-frame rearrangements with V and J called. Such tables lack part of the clones; where checked against another copy, unresolved V genes explain under half of the gap, and the rest is unexplained. The DNA gave D and trimming, while V, J and clone size come from that table. Here the sample has approximately 100,000 clones; roughly 79% occur a single time. The top ten hold 8.5% to 12% of the sample.

The chain was built from TRBV6-6 and TRBJ2-1, and TRBD2 matches 13 of the central bases. Specimen: peripheral blood. The TCR originated in a human donor in a cohort sampled during active COVID-19. The CDR3 is CASSQPLGTSGETSSYNEQFF. The DNA reads TGTGCCAGCAGTCAACCGTTAGGGACTAGCGGGGAGACTAGCTCCTACAATGAGCAGTTCTTC.